This T cell receptor beta chain originates from a study of cytomegalovirus exposure and HLA in healthy donors. General observations from the study: Further analysis, carried out later, found HLA-associated TCR beta chains more clonally expanded than equally common other chains.

With 60 Vbeta and 13 Jbeta primers, the PCR was carried out. Here immunoSEQ multiplex PCR was the method, and the copy in TCRdb shows in-frame clones only, minus some. The sample holds under 150,000 clones, roughly 80% seen once. V gave up 1 base and J gave up 3 bases, with 9 bases separating them. Germline loops: CDR1 LGHNA, CDR2 YNFKEQ. The CDR3 consists of 14 residues. Details on this clone: Its antigen is as yet unknown.

The TCR originated in a boy aged 5-17 years in good health and CMV-seronegative. The chain couples TRBV4-2 to TRBJ1-1; no clear D. Sequenced: PBMCs. The chain's CDR3 is CASSQAGLDTEAFF. As DNA, the CDR3 is TGTGCCAGCAGCCAAGCAGGACTAGACACTGAAGCTTTCTTT.